The 15 T cell receptor beta chains below were found in one sample sequenced in a study of blood T cell repertoires in COVID-19. Clones were read by immunoSEQ multiplex PCR, and TCRdb kept only the in-frame ones, dropping some. The data show around 230,000 clones, 70% to 85% seen once. Sequencing was carried out using PBMCs or T cells enriched from blood (not recorded which). Receptor source: a middle-aged man who had recovered from COVID-19.

This chain uses TRBV5-4 with TRBJ2-2; 7 bases are shared with TRBD1. Per germline, CDR1 SGHNT and CDR2 YYREEE (reference sequence). The CDR3 runs to 15 residues. V lost 4 bases to trimming and J lost 7 bases; unmatched junction nucleotides: 10. The CDR3 DNA sequence: TGTGCCAGCAGCCTTCGGGACAGCCGTTTCGGGGAGCTGTTTTTT. It translates to CASSLRDSRFGELFF.

In DNA, the CDR3 is TGTGCCTGGCACGATCCCAACAGGGGCTATGAAGCTTTCTTT. Protein product: CAWHDPNRGYEAFF. The genes are TRBV30 and TRBJ1-1; 7 bases map to TRBD1. The CDR3 extends over 14 amino acids. CDR1 is GTSNPN and CDR2 is SVGIG in the germline V gene (reference sequence). V lost 5 bases to trimming and J lost 7 bases; unmatched junction nucleotides: 13.

The chain carries TRBV18 and TRBJ2-7; perhaps TRBD1 as D (5 bases). From germline, CDR1 is KGHSH and CDR2 LQKENI. Trimming removed 5 bases at V and 6 bases at J, with 17 bases between. The CDR3 totals 14 residues. The CDR3 DNA reads TGTGCCAGCTCAGGTCGTCTGGCCCAGGGCGAGCAGTACTTC. Translating it yields CASSGRLAQGEQYF.

CDR3 residues: CASSSLGLTAEAFF. As DNA, the CDR3 is TGTGCCAGCAGCTCTCTCGGTTTAACCGCTGAAGCTTTCTTT. The chain uses TRBV13 and TRBJ1-1; D gene unclear. CDR1 and CDR2 from the germline V gene are PRHDT and FYEKMQ (reference sequence). V lost 4 bases, J lost 6 bases, and 15 bases lay in between. The CDR3 contains 14 residues.

The chain combines TRBV14 with TRBJ2-3; D not resolved. V lost 2 bases to trimming and J lost 6 bases, with 12 bases between them. From germline, CDR1 is SGHDN and CDR2 FVKESK. This CDR3 has 14 amino acids. CDR3 residues: CASSQPQNGDTQYF. DNA of the CDR3: TGTGCCAGCAGCCAACCTCAAAACGGGGATACGCAGTATTTT.

The chain couples TRBV2 to TRBJ2-2; D is unclear. CDR1 and CDR2 (germline): SNHLY, FYNNEI. The CDR3 spans 12 residues. V lost 5 bases and J lost 5, with 6 bases in between. CDR3 in DNA: TGTGCCAGCAGTATAGTAACCGGGGAGCTGTTTTTT. This translates into CASSIVTGELFF. The whole variable domain, remainder taken from reference TRBV2 and TRBJ2-2, is EPEVTQTPSHQVTQMGQEVILRCVPISNHLYFYWYRQILGQKVEFLVSFYNNEISEKSEIFDDQFSVERPDGSNFTLKIRSTKLEDSAMYFCASSIVTGELFFGEGSRLTVL.

The V gene is TRBV18, the J gene TRBJ2-1, with 8 bases lining up with TRBD2. V was pared by 1 base and J by 1 base, with 3 bases of the junction left unmatched. The CDR3 totals 16 residues. Germline V gives CDR1 KGHSH, CDR2 LQKENI. This CDR3 is CASSPLQRGSYNEQFF. The CDR3 DNA reads TGTGCCAGCTCACCACTGCAGCGGGGGTCCTACAATGAGCAGTTCTTC.

CDR3 coding DNA: TGTGCCAGCAGCTTAAATCCCCAGGGCCCTGAGCAGTTCTTC. Translated: CASSLNPQGPEQFF. This chain joins TRBV7-3 and TRBJ2-1; TRBD1 is a possible D gene (5 bases). Trimming stripped 1 base from V and 9 bases from J, with 13 bases between. The CDR3 spans 14 residues. The germline CDR1 and CDR2 sequences are SGHTA and FQGTGA. Together with reference TRBV7-3 and TRBJ2-1, the CDR3 gives the full variable domain: GAGVSQTPSNKVTEKGKYVELRCDPISGHTALYWYRQSLGQGPEFLIYFQGTGAADDSGLPNDRFFAVRPEGSVSTLKIQRTERGDSAVYLCASSLNPQGPEQFFGPGTRLTVL.

V is TRBV6-2 or TRBV6-3 and J is TRBJ2-7, with a possible D match to TRBD1 (5 bases). Germline V CDR1 and CDR2: MNHEY, SVGEGT. Trimming cost V 2 bases and J 3 bases, with 11 bases left between them. CDR3 length: 14 residues. CDR3 nucleotides: TGTGCCAGCAGTTACCTGACAGATTACTACGAGCAGTACTTC. It specifies CASSYLTDYYEQYF.

The chain links TRBV11-2 to TRBJ1-6; 10 nucleotides match TRBD1. The V gene's germline CDR1 is SGHAT and CDR2 FQNNGV. The V and J ends lost 6 bases and 7 bases, in that order; junction bases with no gene match: 6. CDR3 length: 15 residues. CDR3 amino acids: CASSSRDRGNSPLHF. The DNA of the CDR3 is TGTGCCAGCAGTTCCCGGGACAGGGGCAATTCACCCCTCCACTTT.

The gene calls are TRBV6-2 or TRBV6-3 and TRBJ2-1, with 7 bases that match TRBD2. Germline lookup yields CDR1 MNHEY and CDR2 SVGEGT. V lost 5 bases, J lost 3 bases, and 10 bases stayed unmatched. The CDR3 runs 16 residues. CDR3 in amino acids: CASSPPGGRGYNEQFF. CDR3 coding DNA: TGTGCCAGCAGTCCACCTGGAGGGAGGGGCTACAATGAGCAGTTCTTC.

This clone was counted between two and nine times. The gene calls are TRBV5-5 and TRBJ1-2; D may be TRBD1 (6 bases). The germline V gene encodes CDR1 SGHKS and CDR2 YYEKEE (reference sequence). Trimming shortened V by 2 bases and J by 2 bases, and 13 bases separated the two germline ends. This CDR3 has 15 amino acids. The CDR3 loop is CASSFNTGRNYGYTF. Written as DNA, the CDR3 is TGTGCCAGCAGCTTTAACACAGGGCGGAACTATGGCTACACCTTC. Filled out from reference TRBV5-5 and TRBJ1-2, the complete variable domain reads DAGVTQSPTHLIKTRGQQVTLRCSPISGHKSVSWYQQVLGQGPQFIFQYYEKEERGRGNFPDRFSARQFPNYSSELNVNALLLGDSALYLCASSFNTGRNYGYTFGSGTRLTVV.

V and J are TRBV5-1 and TRBJ1-1; D may be TRBD1 (6 bases). V gave up 4 bases and J gave up 1 base, with 11 bases separating them. Germline V CDR1 and CDR2: SGHRS, YFSETQ. The CDR3 loop spans 14 amino acids. CDR3 loop: CASSTIQGNTEAFF. Written as DNA, the CDR3 is TGCGCCAGCAGCACCATACAGGGGAACACTGAAGCTTTCTTT.

The chain uses TRBV7-2 and TRBJ1-2; the match to TRBD1 covers 8 bases. This CDR3 has 15 residues. The ends lost 5 bases at V and 6 bases at J; junction bases unmatched: 11. CDR1 and CDR2 from the germline V gene are SGHTA and FQGNSA. The CDR3 loop reads CASSPRTGPLDGYTF. The CDR3 DNA reads TGTGCCAGCAGCCCACGGACAGGGCCTCTCGATGGCTACACCTTC.

The chain has TRBV7-8 and TRBJ1-1; D unclear. The germline gives CDR1 SGHVS, CDR2 FQNEAQ. The CDR3 consists of 13 residues. The V end was cut by 6 bases, the J end by 2 bases, with 10 bases between. The CDR3 sequence is CASRRVGNTEAFF. For the CDR3, the DNA is TGTGCCAGCAGGAGGGTGGGAAACACTGAAGCTTTCTTT. The whole variable domain, filled in from reference TRBV7-8 and TRBJ1-1, reads GAGVSQSPRYKVAKRGQDVALRCDPISGHVSLFWYQQALGQGPEFLTYFQNEAQLDKSGLPSDRFFAERPEGSVSTLKIQRTQQEDSAVYLCASRRVGNTEAFFGQGTRLTVV.